Reported below is one TCR beta chain. What it recognizes is unknown. These data originate in a study of Graves' ophthalmopathy and Graves' hyperthyroidism. Findings and limits, study-wide: Built on 13 signatures, a model told ophthalmopathy apart from stable hyperthyroidism with over 85% sensitivity and almost 84% specificity. Most thyroid clonotypes expanded beyond 0.001 frequency were also found in blood.

Using RNA transcripts, the TCR beta CDR3 regions were amplified. HTBI primers were employed in first-round RT-PCR, then a second-round multiplex PCR followed. Each CDR3 protein is one row after TCRdb ran MiXCR on the multiplex PCR reads. The data contain 500,000 to 800,000 distinct CDR3 sequences, 35% to 50% of them singletons. Moderately to severely active ophthalmopathy under 3 months, CAS at least 3, NOSPECS at least 4. The diagnosis combined clinical symptoms, thyroxine, TRAb, thyroid ultrasound and orbital computed tomography scans. Sequencing was performed on peripheral blood. The clonotype comes from an adult man with Graves' ophthalmopathy.

This CDR3 reads CASSQDSAPNNSPLHF. In nucleotides, the CDR3 is TGCGCCAGCAGCCAAGATAGTGCGCCGAATAATTCACCCCTCCACTTT. This sequence joins TRBV4-1 and TRBJ1-6, with no clear D. CDR1 and CDR2 from the germline V gene are MGHRA and YSYEKL. Trimming cost V 0 bases and J 5 bases, with 11 bases left between them. The CDR3 is 16 residues long.